A selection of T cell receptor beta chains follows, all from one sample in a study of blood T cell repertoires in COVID-19. TCRdb's table, derived via immunoSEQ multiplex PCR, lists solely in-frame clones and lacks some. The sample holds some 120,000 clones, just over 70% seen once. Sample: peripheral blood. Receptors originate from a human donor with acute or convalescent COVID-19. The donor label of this sample is uncertain. Both conserved end residues are part of each CDR3. Each record gives: clone size, V gene, CDR3 protein. For some rows the clone size is stated as once, few or many, or as a class when expanded; others skip it.

abundance: NA; v_gene: TRBV19; CDR3aa: CASSIGKNQPQHF
abundance: NA; v_gene: TRBV30; CDR3aa: CAWSVELNTEAFF
abundance: NA; v_gene: TRBV5-1; CDR3aa: CASSSGGRTLEAFF
abundance: NA; v_gene: TRBV14; CDR3aa: CASSHIYHFGNTEAFF
abundance: once; v_gene: TRBV29-1; CDR3aa: CSVERGGNYGYTF
abundance: NA; v_gene: TRBV5-1; CDR3aa: CASSPAQGRGGYTF
abundance: NA; v_gene: TRBV6-5; CDR3aa: CASSRSGINTEAFF
abundance: NA; v_gene: TRBV5-1; CDR3aa: CASSLFPFREQYF
abundance: few; v_gene: TRBV13; CDR3aa: CASSLFTGAGSYNSPLHF
abundance: once; v_gene: TRBV7-6; CDR3aa: CASSLTDSNTGELFF
abundance: NA; v_gene: TRBV14; CDR3aa: CASSQDGGAYEQFF
abundance: once; v_gene: TRBV7-3; CDR3aa: CASSLDSTNSPLHF